The sequence of this TCR beta chain was determined in a study of blood T cell repertoires in COVID-19. Sequenced by immunoSEQ multiplex PCR; TCRdb stores in-frame clones only, minus some. The table lists 240,000 or so clones, 82% of them singletons. The trim removed 2 bases at V and 6 bases at J, leaving 13 bases unmatched. Germline values: CDR1 MNHEY, CDR2 SVGEGT. This CDR3 has 18 residues. This TCR was sampled from a woman between 55 and 75 years old with active or convalescent COVID-19. The sample comprised peripheral blood. V usage is TRBV6-2 or TRBV6-3 and J usage is TRBJ2-3, with 11 nucleotides matching TRBD2. The CDR3 DNA reads TGTGCCAGCAGTTACGCGACTAGCGGGGCCTCGATGGGGGATACGCAGTATTTT. Translation: CASSYATSGASMGDTQYF.